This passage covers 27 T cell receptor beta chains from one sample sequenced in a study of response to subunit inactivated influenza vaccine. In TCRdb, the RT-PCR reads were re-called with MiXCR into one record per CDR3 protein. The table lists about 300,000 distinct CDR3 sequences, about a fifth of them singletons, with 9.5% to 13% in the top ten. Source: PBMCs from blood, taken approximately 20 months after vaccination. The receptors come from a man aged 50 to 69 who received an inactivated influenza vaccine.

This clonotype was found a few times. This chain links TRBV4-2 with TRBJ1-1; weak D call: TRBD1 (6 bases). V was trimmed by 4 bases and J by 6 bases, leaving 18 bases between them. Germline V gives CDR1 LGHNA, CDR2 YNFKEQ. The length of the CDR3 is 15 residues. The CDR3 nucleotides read TGTGCCAGCAGCCCCGTACAGGGAGAAGTACCTGAAGCTTTCTTT. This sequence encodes CASSPVQGEVPEAFF.

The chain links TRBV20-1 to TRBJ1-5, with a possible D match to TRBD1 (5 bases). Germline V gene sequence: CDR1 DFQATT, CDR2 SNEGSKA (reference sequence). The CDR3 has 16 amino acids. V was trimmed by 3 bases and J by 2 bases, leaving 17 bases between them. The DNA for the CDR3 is TGCAGTGCTAGGGGCAGGGCCCTTGGGGGCAATCAGCCCCAGCATTTT. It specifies CSARGRALGGNQPQHF.

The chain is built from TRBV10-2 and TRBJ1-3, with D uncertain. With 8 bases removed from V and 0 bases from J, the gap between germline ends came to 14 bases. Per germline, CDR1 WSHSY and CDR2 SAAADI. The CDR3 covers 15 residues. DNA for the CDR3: TGCGCCAGCTCAAGTCTAATTCTCTCTGGAAACACCATATATTTT. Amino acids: CASSSLILSGNTIYF.

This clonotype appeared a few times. This chain's CDR3 is CSARTRGTGGPNNEQFF. CDR3 DNA: TGCAGTGCTAGAACCCGCGGTACGGGAGGACCGAACAATGAGCAGTTCTTC. This chain uses TRBV20-1 with TRBJ2-1; 7 nucleotides match TRBD2. This CDR3 has 17 amino acids. Germline CDR1 is DFQATT and CDR2 is SNEGSKA (reference sequence). V trimming: 2 bases; J trimming: 5 bases; junction bases outside the gene matches: 15.

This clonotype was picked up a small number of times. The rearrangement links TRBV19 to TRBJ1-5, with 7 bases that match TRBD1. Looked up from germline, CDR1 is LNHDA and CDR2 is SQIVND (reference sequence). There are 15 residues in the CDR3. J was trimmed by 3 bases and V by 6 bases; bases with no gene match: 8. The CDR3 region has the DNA TGTGCCAGTAGCTCCCCGGGACAGTCCAATCAGCCCCAGCATTTT. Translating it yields CASSSPGQSNQPQHF.

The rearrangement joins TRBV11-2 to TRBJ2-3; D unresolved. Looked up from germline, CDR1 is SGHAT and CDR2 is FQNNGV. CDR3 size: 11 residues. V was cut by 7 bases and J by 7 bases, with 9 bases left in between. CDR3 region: CASTAQNTQYF. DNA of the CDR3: TGTGCCAGCACCGCTCAAAATACGCAGTATTTT.

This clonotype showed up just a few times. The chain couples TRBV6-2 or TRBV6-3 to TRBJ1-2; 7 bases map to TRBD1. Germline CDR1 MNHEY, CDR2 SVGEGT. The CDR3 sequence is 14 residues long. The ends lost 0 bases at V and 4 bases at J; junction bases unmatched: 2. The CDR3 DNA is TGTGCCAGCAGTTACTCCGGGACAGTCTATGGCTACACCTTC. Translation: CASSYSGTVYGYTF.

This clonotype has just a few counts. CDR3 region: CAINEDRNQPQHF. Here the CDR3 DNA reads TGTGCCATCAACGAAGACAGAAATCAGCCCCAGCATTTT. The V and J genes are TRBV10-3 and TRBJ1-5; D is perhaps TRBD1 (5 bases). Germline CDR1 and CDR2: ENHRY and SYGVKD. CDR3 size: 13 residues. V dropped 7 bases and J dropped 4 bases, with 11 bases sitting between them.

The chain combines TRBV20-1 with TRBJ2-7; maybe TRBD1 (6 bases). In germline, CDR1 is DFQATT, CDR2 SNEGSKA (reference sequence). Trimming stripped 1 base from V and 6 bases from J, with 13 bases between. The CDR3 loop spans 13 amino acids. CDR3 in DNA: TGCAGTGCTAGAGCCAGGGGCAGTGGCGAGCAGTACTTC. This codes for CSARARGSGEQYF.

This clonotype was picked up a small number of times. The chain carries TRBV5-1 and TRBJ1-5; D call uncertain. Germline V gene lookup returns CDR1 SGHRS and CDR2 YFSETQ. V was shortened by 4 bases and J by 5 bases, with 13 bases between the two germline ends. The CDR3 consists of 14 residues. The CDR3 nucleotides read TGCGCCAGCAGCAAGTGGCCCGCTGATCAGCCCCAGCATTTT. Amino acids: CASSKWPADQPQHF.

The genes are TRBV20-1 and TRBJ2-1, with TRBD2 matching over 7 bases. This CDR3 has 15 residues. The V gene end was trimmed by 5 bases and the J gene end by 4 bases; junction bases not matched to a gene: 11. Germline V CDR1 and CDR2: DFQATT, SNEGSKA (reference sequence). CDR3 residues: CSARSGTTFYNEQFF. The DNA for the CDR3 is TGCAGTGCTCGGTCCGGGACTACCTTTTACAATGAGCAGTTCTTC.

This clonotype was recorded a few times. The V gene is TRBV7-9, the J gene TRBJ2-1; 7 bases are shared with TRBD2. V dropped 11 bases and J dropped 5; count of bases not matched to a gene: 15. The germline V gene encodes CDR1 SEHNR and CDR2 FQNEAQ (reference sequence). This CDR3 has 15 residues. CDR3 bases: TGTGCCCTGGGCGAGGGGCGGGAGTATCACAATGAGCAGTTCTTC. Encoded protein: CALGEGREYHNEQFF.

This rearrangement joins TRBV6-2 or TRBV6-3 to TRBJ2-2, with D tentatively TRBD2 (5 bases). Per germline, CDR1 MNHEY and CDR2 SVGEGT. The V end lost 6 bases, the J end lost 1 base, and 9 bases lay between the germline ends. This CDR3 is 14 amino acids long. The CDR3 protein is CASRPGLNTGELFF. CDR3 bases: TGTGCCAGCAGACCGGGGTTGAACACCGGGGAGCTGTTTTTT.

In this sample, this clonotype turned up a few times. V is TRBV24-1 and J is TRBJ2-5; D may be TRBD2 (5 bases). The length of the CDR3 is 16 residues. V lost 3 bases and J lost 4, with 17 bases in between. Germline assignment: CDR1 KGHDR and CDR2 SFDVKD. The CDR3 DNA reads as TGTGCCACCAGTGATCCGGACTCCAGGTCGATAGAGACCCAGTACTTC. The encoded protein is CATSDPDSRSIETQYF.

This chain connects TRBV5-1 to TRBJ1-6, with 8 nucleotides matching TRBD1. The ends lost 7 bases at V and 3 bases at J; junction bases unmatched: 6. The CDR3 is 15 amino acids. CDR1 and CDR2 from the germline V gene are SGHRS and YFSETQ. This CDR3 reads CASQGASGYNSPLHF. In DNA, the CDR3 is TGCGCCAGCCAGGGGGCATCGGGCTATAATTCACCCCTCCACTTT.

The CDR3 loop is CASSLAGEKTQYF. In nucleotides, the CDR3 is TGCGCCAGCAGCTTGGCGGGGGAGAAGACCCAGTACTTC. The chain uses TRBV5-1 and TRBJ2-5; tentative D call: TRBD2 (6 bases). Trimming cost V 0 bases and J 6 bases, with 9 bases left between them. The length of the CDR3 is 13 residues. CDR1 is SGHRS and CDR2 is YFSETQ in the germline V gene.

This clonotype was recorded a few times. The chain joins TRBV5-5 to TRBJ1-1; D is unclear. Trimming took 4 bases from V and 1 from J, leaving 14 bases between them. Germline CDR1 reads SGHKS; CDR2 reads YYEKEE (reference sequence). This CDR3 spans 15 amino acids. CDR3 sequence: CASSRSRGTNTEAFF. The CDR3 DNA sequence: TGTGCCAGCAGCCGATCACGAGGCACGAACACTGAAGCTTTCTTT.

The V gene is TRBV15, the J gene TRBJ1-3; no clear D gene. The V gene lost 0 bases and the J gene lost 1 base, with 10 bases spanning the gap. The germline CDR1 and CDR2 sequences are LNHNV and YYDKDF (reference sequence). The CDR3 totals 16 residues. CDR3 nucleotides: TGTGCCACCAGCAGAGAAGTAGGACTATCTGGAAACACCATATATTTT. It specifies CATSREVGLSGNTIYF.

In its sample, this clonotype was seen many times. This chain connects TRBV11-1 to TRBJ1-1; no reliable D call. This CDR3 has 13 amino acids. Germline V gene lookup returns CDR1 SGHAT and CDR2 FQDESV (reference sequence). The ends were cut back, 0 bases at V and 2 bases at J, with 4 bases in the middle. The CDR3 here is CASSLATNTEAFF. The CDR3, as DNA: TGTGCCAGCAGCTTAGCAACAAACACTGAAGCTTTCTTT. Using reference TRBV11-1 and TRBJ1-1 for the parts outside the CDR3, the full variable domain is EAEVAQSPRYKITEKSQAVAFWCDPISGHATLYWYRQILGQGPELLVQFQDESVVDDSQLPKDRFSAERLKGVDSTLKIQPAELGDSAMYLCASSLATNTEAFFGQGTRLTVV.

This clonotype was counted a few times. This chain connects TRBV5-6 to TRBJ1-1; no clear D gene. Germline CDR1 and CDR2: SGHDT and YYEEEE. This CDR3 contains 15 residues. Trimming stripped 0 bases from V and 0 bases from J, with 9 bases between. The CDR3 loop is CASSLERLMNTEAFF. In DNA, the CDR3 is TGTGCCAGCAGCTTGGAGAGACTGATGAACACTGAAGCTTTCTTT.

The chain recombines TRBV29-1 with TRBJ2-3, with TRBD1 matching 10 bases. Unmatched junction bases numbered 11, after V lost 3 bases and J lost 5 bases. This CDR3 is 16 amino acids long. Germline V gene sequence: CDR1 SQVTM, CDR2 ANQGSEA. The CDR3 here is CSVEGTRQGAGDTQYF. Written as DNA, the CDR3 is TGCAGCGTTGAGGGTACCAGACAGGGGGCCGGAGATACGCAGTATTTT.

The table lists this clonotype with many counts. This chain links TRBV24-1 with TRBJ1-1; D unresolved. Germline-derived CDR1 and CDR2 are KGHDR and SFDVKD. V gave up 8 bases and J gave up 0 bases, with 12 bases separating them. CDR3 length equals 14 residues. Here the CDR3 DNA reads TGTGCCACCAAAGCTTCGGGGATGAACACTGAAGCTTTCTTT. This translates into CATKASGMNTEAFF.

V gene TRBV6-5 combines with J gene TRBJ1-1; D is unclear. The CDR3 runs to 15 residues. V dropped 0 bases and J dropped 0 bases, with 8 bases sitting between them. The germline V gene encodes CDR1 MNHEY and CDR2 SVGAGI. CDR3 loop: CASSYSTGLNTEAFF. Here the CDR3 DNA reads TGTGCCAGCAGTTACTCGACCGGCCTGAACACTGAAGCTTTCTTT.

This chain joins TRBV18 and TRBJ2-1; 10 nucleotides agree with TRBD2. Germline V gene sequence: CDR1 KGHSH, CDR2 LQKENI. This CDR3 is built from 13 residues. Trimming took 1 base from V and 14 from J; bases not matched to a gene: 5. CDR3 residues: CASSPRSSGSKFF. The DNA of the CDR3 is TGTGCCAGCTCACCACGGTCTAGCGGGAGTAAGTTCTTC.

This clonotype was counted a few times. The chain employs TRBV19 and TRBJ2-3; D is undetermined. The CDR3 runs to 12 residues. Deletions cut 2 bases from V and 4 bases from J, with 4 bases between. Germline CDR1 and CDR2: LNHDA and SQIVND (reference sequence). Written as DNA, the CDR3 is TGTGCCAGTAGTATAAGCCCAGATACGCAGTATTTT. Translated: CASSISPDTQYF.

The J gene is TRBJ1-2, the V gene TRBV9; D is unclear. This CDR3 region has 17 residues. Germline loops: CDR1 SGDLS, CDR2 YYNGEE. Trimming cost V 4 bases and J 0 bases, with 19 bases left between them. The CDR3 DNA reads TGTGCCAGCAGCCCATCGGTTATAGGGCCGACTAACTATGGCTACACCTTC. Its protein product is CASSPSVIGPTNYGYTF.

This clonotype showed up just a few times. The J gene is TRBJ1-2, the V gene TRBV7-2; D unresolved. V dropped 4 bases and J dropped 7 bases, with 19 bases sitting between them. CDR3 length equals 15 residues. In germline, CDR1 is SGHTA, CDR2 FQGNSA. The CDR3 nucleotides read TGTGCCAGCAGCTCTTCCGGACGATTCATGGGTGGCTACACCTTC. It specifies CASSSSGRFMGGYTF.